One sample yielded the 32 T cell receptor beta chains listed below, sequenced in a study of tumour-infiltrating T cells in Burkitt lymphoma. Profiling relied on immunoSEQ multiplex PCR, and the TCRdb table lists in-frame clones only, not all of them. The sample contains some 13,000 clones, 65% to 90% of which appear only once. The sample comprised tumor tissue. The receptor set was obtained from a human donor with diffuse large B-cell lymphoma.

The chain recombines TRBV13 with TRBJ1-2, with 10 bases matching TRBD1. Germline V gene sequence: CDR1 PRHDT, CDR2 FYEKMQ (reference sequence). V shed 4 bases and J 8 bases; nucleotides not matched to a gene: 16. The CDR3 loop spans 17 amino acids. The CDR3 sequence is CASSSRGQGLWEAGYTF. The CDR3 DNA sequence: TGTGCCAGCAGCTCGAGGGGACAGGGGTTATGGGAAGCGGGCTACACCTTC.

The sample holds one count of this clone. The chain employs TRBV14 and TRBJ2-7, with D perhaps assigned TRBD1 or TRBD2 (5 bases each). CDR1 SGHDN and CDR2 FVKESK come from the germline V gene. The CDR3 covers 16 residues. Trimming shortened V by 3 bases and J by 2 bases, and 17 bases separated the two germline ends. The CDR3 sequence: CASSHDPGGRPYEQYF. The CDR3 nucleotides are TGTGCCAGCAGCCACGACCCTGGGGGTCGGCCCTACGAGCAGTACTTC.

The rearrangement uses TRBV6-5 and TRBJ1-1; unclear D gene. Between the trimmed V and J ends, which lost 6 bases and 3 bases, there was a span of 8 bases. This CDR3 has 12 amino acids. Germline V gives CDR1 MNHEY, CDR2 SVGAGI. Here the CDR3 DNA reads TGTGCCAGCAGCTCAGGTGACACTGAAGCTTTCTTT. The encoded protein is CASSSGDTEAFF.

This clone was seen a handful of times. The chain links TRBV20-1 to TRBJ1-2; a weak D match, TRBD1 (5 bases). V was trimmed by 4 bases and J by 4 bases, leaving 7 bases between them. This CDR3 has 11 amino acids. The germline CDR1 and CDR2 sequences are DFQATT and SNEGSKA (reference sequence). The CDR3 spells CSATGTYGYTF. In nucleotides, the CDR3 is TGCAGTGCTACAGGGACCTATGGCTACACCTTC.

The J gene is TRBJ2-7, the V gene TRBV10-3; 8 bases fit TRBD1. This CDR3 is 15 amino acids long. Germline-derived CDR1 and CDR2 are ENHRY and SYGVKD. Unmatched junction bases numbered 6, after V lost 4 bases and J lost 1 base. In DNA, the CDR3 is TGTGCCATCAGTGCACGACAGGGGACATCCTACGAGCAGTACTTC. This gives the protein CAISARQGTSYEQYF.

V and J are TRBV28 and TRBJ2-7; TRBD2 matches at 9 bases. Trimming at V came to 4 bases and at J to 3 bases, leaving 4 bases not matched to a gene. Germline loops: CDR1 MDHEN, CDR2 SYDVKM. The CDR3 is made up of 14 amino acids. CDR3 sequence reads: CASSSLAGRYEQYF. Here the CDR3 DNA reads TGTGCCAGCAGTTCGCTAGCGGGACGCTACGAGCAGTACTTC.

CDR3 nucleotides: TGTGCCAGCAGCGCCACAGGGAGCTCTGGAAACACCATATATTTT. This gives the protein CASSATGSSGNTIYF. The J gene is TRBJ1-3, the V gene TRBV7-6, with D perhaps matching TRBD1 (6 bases). Trimming removed 5 bases at V and 0 bases at J, with 11 bases between. The CDR3 is 15 amino acids. Germline V gene data show CDR1 as SGHVS and CDR2 as FNYEAQ.

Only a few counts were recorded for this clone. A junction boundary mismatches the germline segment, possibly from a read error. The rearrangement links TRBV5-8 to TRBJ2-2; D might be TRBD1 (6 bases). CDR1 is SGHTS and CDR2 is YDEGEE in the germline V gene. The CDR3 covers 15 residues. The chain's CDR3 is CASRFGGQNTGELFF. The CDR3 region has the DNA TGTGCCAGCCGCTTTGGGGGACAGAACACCGGGGAGCTGTTTTTT. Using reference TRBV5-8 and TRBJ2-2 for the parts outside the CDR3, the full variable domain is EAGVTQSPTHLIKTRGQQATLRCSPISGHTSVYWYQQALGLGLQFLLWYDEGEERNRGNFPPRFSGRQFPNYSSELNVNALELEDSALYLCASRFGGQNTGELFFGEGSRLTVL.

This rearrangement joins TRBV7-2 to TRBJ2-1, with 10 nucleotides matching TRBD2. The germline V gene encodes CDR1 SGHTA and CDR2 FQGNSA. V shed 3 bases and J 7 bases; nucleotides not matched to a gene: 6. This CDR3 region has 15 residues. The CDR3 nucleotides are TGTGCCAGCAGCTTTGTAGCTAGCGGGAGTAATGAGCAGTTCTTC. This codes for CASSFVASGSNEQFF.

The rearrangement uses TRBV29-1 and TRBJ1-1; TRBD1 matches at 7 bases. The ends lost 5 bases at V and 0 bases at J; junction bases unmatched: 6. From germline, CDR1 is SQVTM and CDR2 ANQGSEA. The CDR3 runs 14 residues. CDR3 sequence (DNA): TGCAGCGTTCGGACAGGCAATTTGAACACTGAAGCTTTCTTT. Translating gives CSVRTGNLNTEAFF.

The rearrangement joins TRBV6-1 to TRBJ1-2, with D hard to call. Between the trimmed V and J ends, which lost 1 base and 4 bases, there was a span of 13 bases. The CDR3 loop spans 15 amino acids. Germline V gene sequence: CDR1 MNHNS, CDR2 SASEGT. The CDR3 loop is CASSEGGGRTYGYTF. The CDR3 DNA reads TGTGCCAGCAGTGAAGGAGGAGGGAGGACCTATGGCTACACCTTC.

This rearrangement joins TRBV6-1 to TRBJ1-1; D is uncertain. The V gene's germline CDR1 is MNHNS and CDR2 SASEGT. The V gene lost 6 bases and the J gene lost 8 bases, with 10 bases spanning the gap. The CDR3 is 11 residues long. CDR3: CASSRTAEAFF. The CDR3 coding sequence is TGTGCCAGCAGCAGAACGGCCGAAGCTTTCTTT.

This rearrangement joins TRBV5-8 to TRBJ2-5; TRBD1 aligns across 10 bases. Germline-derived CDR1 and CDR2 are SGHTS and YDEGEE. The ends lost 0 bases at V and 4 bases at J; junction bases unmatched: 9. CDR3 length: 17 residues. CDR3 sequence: CASSLAFGTGVTETQYF. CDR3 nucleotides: TGTGCCAGCAGCTTGGCCTTTGGGACAGGGGTTACAGAGACCCAGTACTTC.

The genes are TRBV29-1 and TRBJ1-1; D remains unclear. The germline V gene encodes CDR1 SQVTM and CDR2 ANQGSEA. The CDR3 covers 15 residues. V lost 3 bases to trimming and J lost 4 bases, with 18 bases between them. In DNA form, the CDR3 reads TGCAGCGTTGACTCCGGACGGACTAGCTCCACTGAAGCTTTCTTT. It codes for CSVDSGRTSSTEAFF.

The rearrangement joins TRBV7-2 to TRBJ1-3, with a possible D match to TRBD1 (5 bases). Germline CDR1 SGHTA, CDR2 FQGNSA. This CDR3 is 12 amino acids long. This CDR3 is CAGRGDGNTIYF. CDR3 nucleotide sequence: TGTGCGGGGCGAGGGGATGGAAACACCATATATTTT.

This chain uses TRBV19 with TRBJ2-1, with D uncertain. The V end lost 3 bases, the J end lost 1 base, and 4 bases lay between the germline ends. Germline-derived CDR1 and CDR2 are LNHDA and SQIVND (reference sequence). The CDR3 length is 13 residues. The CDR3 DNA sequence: TGTGCCAGTAGTATTGGGTCCTACAATGAGCAGTTCTTC. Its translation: CASSIGSYNEQFF.

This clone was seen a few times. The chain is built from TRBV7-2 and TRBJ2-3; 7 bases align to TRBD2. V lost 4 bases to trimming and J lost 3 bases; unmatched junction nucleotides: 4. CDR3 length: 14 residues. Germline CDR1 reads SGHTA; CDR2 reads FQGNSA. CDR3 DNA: TGTGCCAGCAGCTACGCCGGGAGGACAGATACGCAGTATTTT. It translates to CASSYAGRTDTQYF.

The CDR3 protein is CASSLRQGGNTEAFF. Written as DNA, the CDR3 is TGTGCCAGCAGCCTCCGACAGGGAGGGAACACTGAAGCTTTCTTT. This chain joins TRBV9 and TRBJ1-1; 7 bases align to TRBD1. The CDR3 loop spans 15 amino acids. Germline values: CDR1 SGDLS, CDR2 YYNGEE. Trimming at V came to 4 bases and at J to 1 base, leaving 7 bases not matched to a gene.

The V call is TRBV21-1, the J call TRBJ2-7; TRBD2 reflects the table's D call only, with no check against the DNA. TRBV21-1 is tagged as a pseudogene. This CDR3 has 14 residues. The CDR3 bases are TGTGCCAGCAGCAAAGCGCGCCTGAATTACGAGCAGTACTTC. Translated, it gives CASSKARLNYEQYF.

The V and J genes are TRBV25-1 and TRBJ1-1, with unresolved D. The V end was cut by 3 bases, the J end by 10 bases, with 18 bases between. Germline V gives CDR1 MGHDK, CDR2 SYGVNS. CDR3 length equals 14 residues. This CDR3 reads CASSERTAASGAFF. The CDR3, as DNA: TGTGCCAGCAGTGAGAGGACGGCCGCCTCCGGAGCTTTCTTT.

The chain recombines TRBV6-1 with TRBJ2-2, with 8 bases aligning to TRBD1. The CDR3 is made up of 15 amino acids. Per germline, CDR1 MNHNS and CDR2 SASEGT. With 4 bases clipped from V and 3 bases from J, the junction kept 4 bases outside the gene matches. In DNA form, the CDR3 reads TGTGCCAGCAGTGGACAGGGGTTATACACCGGGGAGCTGTTTTTT. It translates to CASSGQGLYTGELFF.

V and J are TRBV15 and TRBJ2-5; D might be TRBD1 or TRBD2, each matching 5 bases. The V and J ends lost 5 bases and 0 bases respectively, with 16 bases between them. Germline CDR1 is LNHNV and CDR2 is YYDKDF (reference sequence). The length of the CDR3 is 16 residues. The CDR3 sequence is CATSGNEGPYQETQYF. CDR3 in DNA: TGTGCCACCAGCGGGAACGAGGGGCCGTACCAAGAGACCCAGTACTTC.

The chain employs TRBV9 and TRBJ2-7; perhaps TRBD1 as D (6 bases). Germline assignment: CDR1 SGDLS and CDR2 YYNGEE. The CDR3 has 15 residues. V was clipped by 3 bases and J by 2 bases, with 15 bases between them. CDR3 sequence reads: CASSADEGQTYEQYF. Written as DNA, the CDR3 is TGTGCCAGCAGCGCCGATGAAGGACAGACCTACGAGCAGTACTTC.

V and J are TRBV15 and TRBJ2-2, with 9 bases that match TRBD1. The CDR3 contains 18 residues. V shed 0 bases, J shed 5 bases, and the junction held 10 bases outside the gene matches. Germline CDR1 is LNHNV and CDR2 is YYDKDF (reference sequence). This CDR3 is CATSRDGRRTGETGELFF. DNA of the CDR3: TGTGCCACCAGCAGAGATGGGAGGAGGACAGGGGAGACCGGGGAGCTGTTTTTT.

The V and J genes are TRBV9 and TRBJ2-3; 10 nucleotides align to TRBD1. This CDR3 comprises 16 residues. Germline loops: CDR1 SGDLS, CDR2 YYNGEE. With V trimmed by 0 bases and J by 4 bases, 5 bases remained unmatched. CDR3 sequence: CASSVGTGGRADTQYF. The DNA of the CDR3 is TGTGCCAGCAGCGTAGGGACAGGGGGAAGGGCAGATACGCAGTATTTT.

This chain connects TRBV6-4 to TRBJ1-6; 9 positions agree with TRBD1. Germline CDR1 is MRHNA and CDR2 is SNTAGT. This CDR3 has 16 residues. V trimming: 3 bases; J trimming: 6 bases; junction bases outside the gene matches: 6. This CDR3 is CASSEIPGQGNSPLHF. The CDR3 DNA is TGTGCCAGCAGTGAAATCCCGGGACAGGGTAATTCACCCCTCCACTTT.

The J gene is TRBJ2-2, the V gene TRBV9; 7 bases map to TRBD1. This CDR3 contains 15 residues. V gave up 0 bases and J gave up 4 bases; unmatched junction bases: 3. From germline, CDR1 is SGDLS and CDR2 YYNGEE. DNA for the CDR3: TGTGCCAGCAGCGTAGAAACAGGGGTCACCGGGGAGCTGTTTTTT. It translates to CASSVETGVTGELFF.

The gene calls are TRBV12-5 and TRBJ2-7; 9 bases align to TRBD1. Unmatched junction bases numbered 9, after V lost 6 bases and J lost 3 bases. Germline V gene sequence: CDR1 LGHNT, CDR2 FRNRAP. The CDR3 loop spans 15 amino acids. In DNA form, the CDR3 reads TGTGCTAGTGGGGATGTCGGGACAGGGAGCTACGAGCAGTACTTC. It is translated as CASGDVGTGSYEQYF.

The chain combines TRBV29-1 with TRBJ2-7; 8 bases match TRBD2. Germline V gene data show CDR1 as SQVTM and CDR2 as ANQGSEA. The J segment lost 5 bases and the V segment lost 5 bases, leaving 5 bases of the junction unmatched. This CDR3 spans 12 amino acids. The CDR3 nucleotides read TGCAGCGTTCGAGCGGGAGTGAACGAGCAGTACTTC. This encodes CSVRAGVNEQYF.

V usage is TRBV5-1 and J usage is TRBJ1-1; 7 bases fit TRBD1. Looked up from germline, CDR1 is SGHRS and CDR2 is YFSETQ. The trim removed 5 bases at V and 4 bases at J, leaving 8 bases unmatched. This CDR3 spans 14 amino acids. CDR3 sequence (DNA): TGCGCCAGCAGTTGGGGAGCAGGGGGCACTGAAGCTTTCTTT. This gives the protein CASSWGAGGTEAFF.

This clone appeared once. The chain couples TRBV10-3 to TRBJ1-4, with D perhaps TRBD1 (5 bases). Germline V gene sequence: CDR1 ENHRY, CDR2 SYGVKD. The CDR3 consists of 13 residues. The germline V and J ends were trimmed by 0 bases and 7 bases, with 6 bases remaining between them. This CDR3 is CAISESRVEKLFF. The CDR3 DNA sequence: TGTGCCATCAGTGAGTCCAGGGTTGAAAAACTGTTTTTT.

The CDR3 loop is CSVLLFKETQYF. CDR3 sequence (DNA): TGCAGCGTCCTACTCTTTAAAGAGACCCAGTACTTC. V is TRBV29-1 and J is TRBJ2-5, with D unresolved. The CDR3 extends over 12 amino acids. Germline assignment: CDR1 SQVTM and CDR2 ANQGSEA. V lost 6 bases and J lost 3, with 11 bases in between.